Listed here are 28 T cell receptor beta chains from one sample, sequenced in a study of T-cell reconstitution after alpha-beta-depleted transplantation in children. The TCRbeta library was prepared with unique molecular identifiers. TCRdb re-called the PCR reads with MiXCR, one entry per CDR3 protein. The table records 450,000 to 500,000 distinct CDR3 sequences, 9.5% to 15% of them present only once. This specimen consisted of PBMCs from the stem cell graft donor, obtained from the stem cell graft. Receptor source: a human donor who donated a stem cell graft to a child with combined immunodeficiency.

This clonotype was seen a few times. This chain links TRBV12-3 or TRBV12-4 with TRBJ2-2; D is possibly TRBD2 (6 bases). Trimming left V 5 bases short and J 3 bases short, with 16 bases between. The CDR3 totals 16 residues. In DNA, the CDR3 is TGTGCCAGCAGTCTGACGACTAGGAGGGACACCGGGGAGCTGTTTTTT. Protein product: CASSLTTRRDTGELFF.

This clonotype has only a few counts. Here the CDR3 reads CASSPRTIYYGYTF. The CDR3, as DNA: TGTGCCAGCAGTCCCCGAACCATCTACTATGGCTACACCTTC. The rearrangement joins TRBV28 to TRBJ1-2; no clear D gene. Trimming left V 5 bases short and J 3 bases short, with 13 bases between. CDR3 size: 14 residues. Germline V gene sequence: CDR1 MDHEN, CDR2 SYDVKM.

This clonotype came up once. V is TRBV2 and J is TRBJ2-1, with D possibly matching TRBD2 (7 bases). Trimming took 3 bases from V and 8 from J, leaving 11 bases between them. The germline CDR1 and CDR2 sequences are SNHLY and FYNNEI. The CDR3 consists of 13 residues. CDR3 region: CASSDGGRYEQFF. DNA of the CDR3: TGTGCCAGCAGTGACGGGGGGCGTTATGAGCAGTTCTTC.

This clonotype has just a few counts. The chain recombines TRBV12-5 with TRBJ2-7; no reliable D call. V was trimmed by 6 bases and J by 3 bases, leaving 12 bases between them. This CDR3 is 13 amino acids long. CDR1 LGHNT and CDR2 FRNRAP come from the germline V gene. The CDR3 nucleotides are TGTGCTAGTGGCCTAGGACCAGGCTACGAGCAGTACTTC. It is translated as CASGLGPGYEQYF.

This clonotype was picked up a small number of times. CDR3 nucleotide sequence: TGTGCCAGCAGCCAAGATATAGTAGACAGGGGGCCCAACTACGAGCAGTACTTC. Amino acid sequence: CASSQDIVDRGPNYEQYF. The V gene is TRBV3-1, the J gene TRBJ2-7, with 10 bases that match TRBD1. The CDR3 extends over 18 amino acids. Germline assignment: CDR1 LGHDT and CDR2 YNNKEL (reference sequence). J lost 3 bases, V lost 0 bases, and 11 bases had no gene match.

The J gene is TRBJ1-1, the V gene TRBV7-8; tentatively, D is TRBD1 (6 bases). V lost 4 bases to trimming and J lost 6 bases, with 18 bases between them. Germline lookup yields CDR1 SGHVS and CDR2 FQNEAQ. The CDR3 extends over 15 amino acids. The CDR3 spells CASSWGLGAPAEAFF. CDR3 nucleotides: TGTGCCAGCAGCTGGGGGCTGGGGGCGCCGGCTGAAGCTTTCTTT.

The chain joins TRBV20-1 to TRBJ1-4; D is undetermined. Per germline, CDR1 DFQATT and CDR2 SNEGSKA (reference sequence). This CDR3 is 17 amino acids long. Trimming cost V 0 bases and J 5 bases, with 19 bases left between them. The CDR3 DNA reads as TGCAGTGCTAGAGAGTCGGTCAAGGACTGGGGAAATGAAAAACTGTTTTTT. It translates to CSARESVKDWGNEKLFF.

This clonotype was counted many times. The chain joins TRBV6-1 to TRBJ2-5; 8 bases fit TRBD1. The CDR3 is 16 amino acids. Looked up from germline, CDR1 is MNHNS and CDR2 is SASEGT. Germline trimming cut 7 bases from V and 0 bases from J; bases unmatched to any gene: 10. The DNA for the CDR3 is TGTGCCAGCAACCCAGGGGGCGGAACGTACCAAGAGACCCAGTACTTC. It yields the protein CASNPGGGTYQETQYF.

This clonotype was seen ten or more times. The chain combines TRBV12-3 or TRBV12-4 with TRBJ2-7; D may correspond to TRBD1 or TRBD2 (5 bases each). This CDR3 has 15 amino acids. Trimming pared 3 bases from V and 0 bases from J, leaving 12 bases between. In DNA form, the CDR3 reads TGTGCCAGCAGTTTTACTAGAGGGGACTCCTACGAGCAGTACTTC. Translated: CASSFTRGDSYEQYF.

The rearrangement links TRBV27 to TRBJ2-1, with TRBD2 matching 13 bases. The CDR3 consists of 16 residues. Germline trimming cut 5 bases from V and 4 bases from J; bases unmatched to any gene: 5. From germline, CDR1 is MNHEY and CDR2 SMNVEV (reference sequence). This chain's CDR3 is CASSVLLAGGYNEQFF. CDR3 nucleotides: TGTGCCAGCAGTGTACTACTAGCGGGGGGGTACAATGAGCAGTTCTTC.

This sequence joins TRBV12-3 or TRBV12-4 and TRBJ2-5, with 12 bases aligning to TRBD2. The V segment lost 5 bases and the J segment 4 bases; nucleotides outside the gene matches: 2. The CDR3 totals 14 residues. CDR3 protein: CASSTTSGRETQYF. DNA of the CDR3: TGTGCCAGCAGTACGACTAGCGGGAGAGAGACCCAGTACTTC.

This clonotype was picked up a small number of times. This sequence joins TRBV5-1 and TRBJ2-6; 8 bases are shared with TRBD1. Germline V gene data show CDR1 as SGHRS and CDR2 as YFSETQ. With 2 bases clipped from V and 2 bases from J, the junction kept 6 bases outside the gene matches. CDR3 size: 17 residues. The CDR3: CASSFTGQGAGANVLTF. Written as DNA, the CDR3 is TGCGCCAGCAGCTTTACAGGACAGGGAGCTGGGGCCAACGTCCTGACTTTC.

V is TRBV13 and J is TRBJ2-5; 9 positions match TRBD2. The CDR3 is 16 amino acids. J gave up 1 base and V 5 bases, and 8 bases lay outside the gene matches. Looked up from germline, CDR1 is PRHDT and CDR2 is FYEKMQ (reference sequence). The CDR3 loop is CASSLGASGAQETQYF. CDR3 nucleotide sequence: TGTGCCAGCAGCCTTGGGGCTAGCGGGGCCCAAGAGACCCAGTACTTC. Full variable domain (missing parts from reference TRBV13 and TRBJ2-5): AAGVIQSPRHLIKEKRETATLKCYPIPRHDTVYWYQQGPGQDPQFLISFYEKMQSDKGSIPDRFSAQQFSDYHSELNMSSLELGDSALYFCASSLGASGAQETQYFGPGTRLLVL.

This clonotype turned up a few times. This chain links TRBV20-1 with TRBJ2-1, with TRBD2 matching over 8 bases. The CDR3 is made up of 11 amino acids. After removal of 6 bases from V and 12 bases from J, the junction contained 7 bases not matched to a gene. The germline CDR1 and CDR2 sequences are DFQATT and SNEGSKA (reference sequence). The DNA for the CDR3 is TGCAGTGCCGGCGGGAGGTCACCGCAGTTCTTC. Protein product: CSAGGRSPQFF.

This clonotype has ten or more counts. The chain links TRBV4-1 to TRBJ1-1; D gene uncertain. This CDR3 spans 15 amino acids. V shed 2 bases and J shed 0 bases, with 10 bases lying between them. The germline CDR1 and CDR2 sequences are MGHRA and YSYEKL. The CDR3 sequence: CASSQIILMNTEAFF. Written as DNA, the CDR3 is TGCGCCAGCAGCCAAATCATACTAATGAACACTGAAGCTTTCTTT.

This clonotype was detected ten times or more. The CDR3 reads CASSFSGEGTEAFF. The CDR3 coding sequence is TGTGCCAGCAGCTTCTCCGGGGAGGGCACTGAAGCTTTCTTT. The chain has TRBV13 and TRBJ1-1; D gene unclear. This CDR3 is 14 amino acids long. Trimming shortened V by 3 bases and J by 4 bases, and 12 bases separated the two germline ends. In germline, CDR1 is PRHDT, CDR2 FYEKMQ (reference sequence).

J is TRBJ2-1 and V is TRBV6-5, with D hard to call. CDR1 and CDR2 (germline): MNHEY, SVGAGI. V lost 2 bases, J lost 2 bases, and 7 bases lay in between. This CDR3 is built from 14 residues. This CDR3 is CASSYGYTYNEQFF. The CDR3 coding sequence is TGTGCCAGCAGTTACGGGTATACCTACAATGAGCAGTTCTTC.

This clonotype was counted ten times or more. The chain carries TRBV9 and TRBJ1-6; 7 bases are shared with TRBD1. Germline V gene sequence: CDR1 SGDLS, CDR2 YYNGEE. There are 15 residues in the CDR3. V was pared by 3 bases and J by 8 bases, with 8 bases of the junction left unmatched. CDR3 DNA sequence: TGTGCCAGCAGCGCGTCCGGGACAGAATATTCACCCCTCCACTTT. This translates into CASSASGTEYSPLHF.

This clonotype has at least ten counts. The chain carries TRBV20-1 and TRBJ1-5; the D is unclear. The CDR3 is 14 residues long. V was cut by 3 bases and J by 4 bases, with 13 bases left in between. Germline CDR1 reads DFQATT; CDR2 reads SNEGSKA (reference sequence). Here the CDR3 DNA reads TGCAGTGCTAGTCTCAATACAGTGAATCAGCCCCAGCATTTT. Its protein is CSASLNTVNQPQHF.

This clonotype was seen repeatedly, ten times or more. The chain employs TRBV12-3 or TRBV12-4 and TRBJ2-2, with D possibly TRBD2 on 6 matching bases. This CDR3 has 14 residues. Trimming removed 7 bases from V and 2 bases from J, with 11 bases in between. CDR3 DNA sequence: TGTGCCAGCAAACCGGGAGCAAACACCGGGGAGCTGTTTTTT. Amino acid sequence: CASKPGANTGELFF.

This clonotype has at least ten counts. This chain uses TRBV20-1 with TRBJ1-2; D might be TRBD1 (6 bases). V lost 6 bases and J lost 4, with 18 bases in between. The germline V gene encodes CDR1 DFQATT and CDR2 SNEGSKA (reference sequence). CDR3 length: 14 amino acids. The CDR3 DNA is TGCAGTGCCGGCCTCCTGGGGGCTGGCTATGGCTACACCTTC. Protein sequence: CSAGLLGAGYGYTF.

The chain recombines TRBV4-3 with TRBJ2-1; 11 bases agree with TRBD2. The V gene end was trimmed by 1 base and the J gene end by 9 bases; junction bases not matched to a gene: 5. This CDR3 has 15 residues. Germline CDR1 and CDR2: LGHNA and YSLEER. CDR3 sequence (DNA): TGCGCCAGCAGCCAAGTGCTAGCGGGAGGCATTGAGCAGTTCTTC. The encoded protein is CASSQVLAGGIEQFF.

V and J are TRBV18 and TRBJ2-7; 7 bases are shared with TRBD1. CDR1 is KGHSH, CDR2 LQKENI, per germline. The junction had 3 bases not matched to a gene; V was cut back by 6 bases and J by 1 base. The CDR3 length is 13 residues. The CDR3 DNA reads TGTGCCAGCTCCCACAGGGGATCCTACGAGCAGTACTTC. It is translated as CASSHRGSYEQYF.

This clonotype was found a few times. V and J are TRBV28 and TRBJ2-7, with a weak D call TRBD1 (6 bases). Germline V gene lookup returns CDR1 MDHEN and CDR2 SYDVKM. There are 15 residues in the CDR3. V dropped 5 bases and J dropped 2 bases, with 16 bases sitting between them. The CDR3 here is CASSIFRGWAYEQYF. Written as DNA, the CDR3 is TGTGCCAGCAGTATCTTCAGGGGTTGGGCCTACGAGCAGTACTTC. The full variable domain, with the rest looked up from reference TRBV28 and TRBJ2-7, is DVKVTQSSRYLVKRTGEKVFLECVQDMDHENMFWYRQDPGLGLRLIYFSYDVKMKEKGDIPEGYSVSREKKERFSLILESASTNQTSMYLCASSIFRGWAYEQYFGPGTRLTVT.

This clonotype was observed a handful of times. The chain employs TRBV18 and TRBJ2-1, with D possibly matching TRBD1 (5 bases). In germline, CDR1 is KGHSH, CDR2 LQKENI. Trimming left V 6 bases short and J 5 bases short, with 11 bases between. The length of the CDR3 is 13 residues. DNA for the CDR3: TGTGCCAGCTCGTCGACAGTGAACAATGAGCAGTTCTTC. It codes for CASSSTVNNEQFF.

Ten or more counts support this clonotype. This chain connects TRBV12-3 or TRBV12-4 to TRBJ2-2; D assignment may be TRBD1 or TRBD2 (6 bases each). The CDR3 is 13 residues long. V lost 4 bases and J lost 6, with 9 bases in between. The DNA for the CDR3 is TGTGCCAGCAGTTCGGGGGCGGCCGGGGAGCTGTTTTTT. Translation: CASSSGAAGELFF.

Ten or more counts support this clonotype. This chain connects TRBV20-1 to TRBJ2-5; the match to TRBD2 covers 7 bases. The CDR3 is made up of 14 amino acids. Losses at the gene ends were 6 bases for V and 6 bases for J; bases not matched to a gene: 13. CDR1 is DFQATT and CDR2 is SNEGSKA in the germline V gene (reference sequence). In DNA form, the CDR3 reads TGCAGTGCAGATACGACGAGCGGGACCCAGACCCAGTACTTC. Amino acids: CSADTTSGTQTQYF.

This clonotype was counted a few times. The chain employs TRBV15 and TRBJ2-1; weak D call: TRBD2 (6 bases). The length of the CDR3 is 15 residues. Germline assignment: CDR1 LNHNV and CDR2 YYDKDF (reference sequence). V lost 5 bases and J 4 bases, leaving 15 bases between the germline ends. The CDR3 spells CATSGGTLSYNEQFF. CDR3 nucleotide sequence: TGTGCCACCAGCGGCGGGACTTTATCTTACAATGAGCAGTTCTTC.